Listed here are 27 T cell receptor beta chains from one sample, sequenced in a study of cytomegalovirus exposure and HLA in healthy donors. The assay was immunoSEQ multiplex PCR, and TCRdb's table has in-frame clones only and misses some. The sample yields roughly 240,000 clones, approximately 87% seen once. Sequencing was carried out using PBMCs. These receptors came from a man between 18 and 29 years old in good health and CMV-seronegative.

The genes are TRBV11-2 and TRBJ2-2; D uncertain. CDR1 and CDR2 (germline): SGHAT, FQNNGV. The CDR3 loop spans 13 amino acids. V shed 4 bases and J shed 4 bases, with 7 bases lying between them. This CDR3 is CASSYTTTGELFF. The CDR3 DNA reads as TGTGCCAGCAGCTATACTACCACCGGGGAGCTGTTTTTT.

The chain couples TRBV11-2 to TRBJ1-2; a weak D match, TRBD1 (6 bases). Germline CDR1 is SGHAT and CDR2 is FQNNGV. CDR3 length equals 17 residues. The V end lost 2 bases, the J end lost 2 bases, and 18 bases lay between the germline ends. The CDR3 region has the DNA TGTGCCAGCAGCTTAAAACCCCTCACAGGGCCGAACTATGGCTACACCTTC. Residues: CASSLKPLTGPNYGYTF.

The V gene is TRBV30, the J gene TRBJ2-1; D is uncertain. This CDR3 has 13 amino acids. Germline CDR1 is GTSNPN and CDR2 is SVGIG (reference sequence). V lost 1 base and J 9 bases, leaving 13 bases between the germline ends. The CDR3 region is CAWSGSSTTEQFF. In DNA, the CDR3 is TGTGCCTGGAGTGGTAGCTCCACAACTGAGCAGTTCTTC.

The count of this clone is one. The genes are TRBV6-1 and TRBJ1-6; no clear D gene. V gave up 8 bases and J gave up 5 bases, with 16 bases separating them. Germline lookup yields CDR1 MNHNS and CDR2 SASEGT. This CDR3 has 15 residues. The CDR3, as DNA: TGTGCCAGCGCGACTGGGAGCCAGGATAATTCACCCCTCCACTTT. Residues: CASATGSQDNSPLHF.

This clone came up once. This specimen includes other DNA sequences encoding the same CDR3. Here the CDR3 reads CASSPRGDEQFF. CDR3 nucleotides: TGTGCCAGCAGTCCCCGGGGGGATGAGCAGTTCTTC. The chain carries TRBV7-2 and TRBJ2-1, with 7 bases matching TRBD2. The CDR3 runs to 12 residues. CDR1 is SGHTA, CDR2 FQGNSA, per germline. Trimming removed 6 bases from V and 8 bases from J; junction bases left unmatched: 4.

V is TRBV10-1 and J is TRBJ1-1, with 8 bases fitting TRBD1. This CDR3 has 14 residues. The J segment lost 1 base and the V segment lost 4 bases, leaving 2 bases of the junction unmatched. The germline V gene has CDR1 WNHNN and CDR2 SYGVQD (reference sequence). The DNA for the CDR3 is TGCGCCAGCAGTGGGACAGGGTCGAACACTGAAGCTTTCTTT. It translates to CASSGTGSNTEAFF.

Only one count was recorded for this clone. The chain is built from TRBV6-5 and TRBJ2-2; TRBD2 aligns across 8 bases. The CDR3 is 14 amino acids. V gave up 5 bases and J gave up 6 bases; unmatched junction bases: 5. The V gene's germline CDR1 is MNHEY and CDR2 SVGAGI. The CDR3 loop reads CASSPGLEAGELFF. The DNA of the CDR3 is TGTGCCAGCAGTCCGGGACTAGAGGCCGGGGAGCTGTTTTTT.

CDR3 region: CASSHGTSGSLEGSYEQYF. The CDR3 DNA is TGCGCCAGCAGCCATGGGACTAGCGGGAGCCTTGAGGGCTCCTACGAGCAGTACTTC. The chain links TRBV5-1 to TRBJ2-7, with 14 bases lining up with TRBD2. Germline CDR1 is SGHRS and CDR2 is YFSETQ. Trimming cost V 4 bases and J 0 bases; bases outside gene matches: 12. The CDR3 is 19 amino acids.

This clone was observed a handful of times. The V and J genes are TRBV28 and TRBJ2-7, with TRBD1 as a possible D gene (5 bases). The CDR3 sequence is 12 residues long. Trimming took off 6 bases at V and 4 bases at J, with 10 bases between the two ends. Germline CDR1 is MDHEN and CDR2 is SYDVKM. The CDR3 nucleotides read TGTGCCAGCAGGCCCAGGGATTACGAGCAGTACTTC. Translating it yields CASRPRDYEQYF.

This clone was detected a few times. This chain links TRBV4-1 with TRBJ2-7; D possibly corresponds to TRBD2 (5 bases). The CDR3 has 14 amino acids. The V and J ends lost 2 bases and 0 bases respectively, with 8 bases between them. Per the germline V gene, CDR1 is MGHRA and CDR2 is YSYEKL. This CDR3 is CASSQSGYSYEQYF. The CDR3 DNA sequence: TGCGCCAGCAGCCAATCGGGGTACTCCTACGAGCAGTACTTC.

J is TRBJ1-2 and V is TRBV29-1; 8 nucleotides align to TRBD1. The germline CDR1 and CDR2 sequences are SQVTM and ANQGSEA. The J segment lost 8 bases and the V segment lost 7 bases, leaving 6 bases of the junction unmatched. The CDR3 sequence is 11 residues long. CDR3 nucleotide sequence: TGCAGCGCTCGGACAGGGCAAGGCTACACCTTC. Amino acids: CSARTGQGYTF.

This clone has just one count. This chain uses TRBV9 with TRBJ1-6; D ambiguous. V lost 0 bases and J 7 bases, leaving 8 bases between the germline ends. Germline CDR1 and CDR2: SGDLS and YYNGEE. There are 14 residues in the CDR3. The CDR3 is CASSVVPENSPLHF. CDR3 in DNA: TGTGCCAGCAGCGTAGTCCCGGAGAATTCACCCCTCCACTTT. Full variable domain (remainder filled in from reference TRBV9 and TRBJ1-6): DSGVTQTPKHLITATGQRVTLRCSPRSGDLSVYWYQQSLDQGLQFLIQYYNGEERAKGNILERFSAQQFPDLHSELNLSSLELGDSALYFCASSVVPENSPLHFGNGTRLTVT.

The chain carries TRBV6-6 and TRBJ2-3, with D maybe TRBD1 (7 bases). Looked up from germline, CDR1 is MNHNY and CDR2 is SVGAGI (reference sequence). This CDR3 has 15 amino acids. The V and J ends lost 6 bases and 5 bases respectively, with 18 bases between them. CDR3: CASRRGGKGGDTQYF. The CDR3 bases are TGTGCCAGCAGACGAGGGGGCAAGGGGGGAGATACGCAGTATTTT.

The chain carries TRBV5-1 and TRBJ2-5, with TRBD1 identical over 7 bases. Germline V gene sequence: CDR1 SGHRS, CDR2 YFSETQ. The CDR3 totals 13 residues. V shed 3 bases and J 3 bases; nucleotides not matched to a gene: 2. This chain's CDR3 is CASSSGQKETQYF. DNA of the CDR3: TGCGCCAGCAGCTCGGGACAGAAAGAGACCCAGTACTTC.

The CDR3 sequence: CASSQGASGGGYEQYF. The CDR3 coding sequence is TGCGCCAGCAGCCAAGGGGCTAGCGGGGGAGGCTACGAGCAGTACTTC. J is TRBJ2-7 and V is TRBV4-3; TRBD2 agrees at 10 bases. V shed 1 base, J shed 3 bases, and the junction held 6 bases outside the gene matches. The CDR3 totals 16 residues. Germline CDR1 is LGHNA and CDR2 is YSLEER.

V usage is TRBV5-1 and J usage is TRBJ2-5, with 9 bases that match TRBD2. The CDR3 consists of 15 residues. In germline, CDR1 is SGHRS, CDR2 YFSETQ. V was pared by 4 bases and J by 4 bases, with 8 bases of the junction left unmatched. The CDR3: CASSPKLAGPETQYF. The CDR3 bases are TGCGCCAGCAGCCCAAAACTAGCGGGCCCAGAGACCCAGTACTTC.

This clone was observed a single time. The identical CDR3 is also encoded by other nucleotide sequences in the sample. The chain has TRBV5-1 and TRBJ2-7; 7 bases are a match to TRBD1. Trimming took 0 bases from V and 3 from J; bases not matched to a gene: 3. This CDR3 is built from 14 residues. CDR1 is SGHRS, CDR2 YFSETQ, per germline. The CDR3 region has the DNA TGCGCCAGCAGCTTGGGGACAGGTGTCTACGAGCAGTACTTC. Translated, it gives CASSLGTGVYEQYF.

The CDR3 protein is CASTPGQGDEQYF. The DNA of the CDR3 is TGTGCCAGCACGCCGGGACAGGGCGACGAGCAGTACTTC. The chain uses TRBV28 and TRBJ2-7; TRBD1 matches 9 bases. Germline V gene data show CDR1 as MDHEN and CDR2 as SYDVKM. The J segment lost 5 bases and the V segment lost 7 bases, leaving 6 bases of the junction unmatched. The CDR3 spans 13 residues.

The CDR3 nucleotides read TGCGCCAGCAGCTTGGCCAGCAGGGCGGGAGCCACTGAAGCTTTCTTT. This sequence encodes CASSLASRAGATEAFF. The J gene is TRBJ1-1, the V gene TRBV5-1, with D possibly matching TRBD1 (5 bases). The V end lost 0 bases, the J end lost 4 bases, and 16 bases lay between the germline ends. Looked up from germline, CDR1 is SGHRS and CDR2 is YFSETQ. The CDR3 length is 16 residues.

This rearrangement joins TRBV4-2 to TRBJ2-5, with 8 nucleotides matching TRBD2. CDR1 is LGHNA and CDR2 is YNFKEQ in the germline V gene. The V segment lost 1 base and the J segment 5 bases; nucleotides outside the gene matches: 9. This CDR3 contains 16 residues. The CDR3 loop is CASSQGSGRGEETQYF. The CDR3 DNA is TGTGCCAGCAGCCAAGGGAGCGGGAGAGGGGAGGAGACCCAGTACTTC.

CDR3 region: CASSLDYPYEQYF. For the CDR3, the DNA is TGTGCCAGCAGCTTAGACTACCCCTACGAGCAGTACTTC. This sequence joins TRBV7-2 and TRBJ2-7; no reliable D call. CDR1 is SGHTA and CDR2 is FQGNSA in the germline V gene. The CDR3 is 13 residues long. V lost 1 base and J 2 bases, leaving 6 bases between the germline ends. Full variable domain (outside the CDR3, taken from reference TRBV7-2 and TRBJ2-7): GAGVSQSPSNKVTEKGKDVELRCDPISGHTALYWYRQSLGQGLEFLIYFQGNSAPDKSGLPSDRFSAERTGGSVSTLTIQRTQQEDSAVYLCASSLDYPYEQYFGPGTRLTVT.

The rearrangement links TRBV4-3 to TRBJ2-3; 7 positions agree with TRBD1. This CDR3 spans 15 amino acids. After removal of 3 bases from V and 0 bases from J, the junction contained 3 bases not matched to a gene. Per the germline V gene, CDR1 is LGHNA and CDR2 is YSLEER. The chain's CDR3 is CASSQEQGSTDTQYF. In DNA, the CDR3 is TGCGCCAGCAGCCAGGAACAGGGGAGCACAGATACGCAGTATTTT.

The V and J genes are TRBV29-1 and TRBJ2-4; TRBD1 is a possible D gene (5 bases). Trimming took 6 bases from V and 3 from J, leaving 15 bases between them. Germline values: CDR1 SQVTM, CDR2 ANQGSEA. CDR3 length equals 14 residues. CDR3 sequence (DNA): TGCAGCGTCGAAATTCAGGGCGGCAAAAACATTCAGTACTTC. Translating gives CSVEIQGGKNIQYF.

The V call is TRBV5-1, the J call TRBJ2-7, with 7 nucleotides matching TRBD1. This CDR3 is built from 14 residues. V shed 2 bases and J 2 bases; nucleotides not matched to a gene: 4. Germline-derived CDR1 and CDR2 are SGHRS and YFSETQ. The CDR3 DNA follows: TGCGCCAGCAGCTTATCCGGGACAGCCTACGAGCAGTACTTC. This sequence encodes CASSLSGTAYEQYF.

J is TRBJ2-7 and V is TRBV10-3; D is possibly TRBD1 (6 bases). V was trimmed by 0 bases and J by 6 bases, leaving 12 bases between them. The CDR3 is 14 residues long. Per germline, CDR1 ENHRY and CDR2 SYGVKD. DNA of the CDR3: TGTGCCATCAGTGAGTCGACAGGAAGAGGCGAGCAGTACTTC. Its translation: CAISESTGRGEQYF.

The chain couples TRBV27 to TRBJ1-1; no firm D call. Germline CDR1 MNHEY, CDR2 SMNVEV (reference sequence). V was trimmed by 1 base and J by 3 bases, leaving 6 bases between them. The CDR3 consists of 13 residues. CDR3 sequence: CASSLFGDTEAFF. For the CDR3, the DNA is TGTGCCAGCAGTTTATTCGGGGACACTGAAGCTTTCTTT.

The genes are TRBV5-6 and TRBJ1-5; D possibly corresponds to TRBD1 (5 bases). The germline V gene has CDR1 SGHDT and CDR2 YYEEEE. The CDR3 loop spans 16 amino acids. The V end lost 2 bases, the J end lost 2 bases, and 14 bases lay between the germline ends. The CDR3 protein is CASSLMGPHGNQPQHF. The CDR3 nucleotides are TGTGCCAGCAGCTTAATGGGGCCACACGGCAATCAGCCCCAGCATTTT.